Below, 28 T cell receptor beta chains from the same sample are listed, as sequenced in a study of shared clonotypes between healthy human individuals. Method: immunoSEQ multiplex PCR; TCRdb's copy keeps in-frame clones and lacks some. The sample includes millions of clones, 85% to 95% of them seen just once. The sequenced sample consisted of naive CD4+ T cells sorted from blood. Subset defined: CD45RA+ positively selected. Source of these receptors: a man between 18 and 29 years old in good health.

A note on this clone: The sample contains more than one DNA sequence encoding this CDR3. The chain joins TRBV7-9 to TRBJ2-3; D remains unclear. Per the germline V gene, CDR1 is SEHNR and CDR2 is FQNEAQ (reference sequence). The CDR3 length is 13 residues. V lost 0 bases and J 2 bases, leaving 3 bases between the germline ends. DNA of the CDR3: TGTGCCAGCAGCTTAGCGGTCACAGATACGCAGTATTTT. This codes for CASSLAVTDTQYF.

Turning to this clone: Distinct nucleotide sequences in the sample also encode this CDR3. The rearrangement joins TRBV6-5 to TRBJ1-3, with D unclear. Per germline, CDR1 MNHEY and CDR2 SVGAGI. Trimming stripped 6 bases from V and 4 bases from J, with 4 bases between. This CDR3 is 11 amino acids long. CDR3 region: CASSNGNTIYF. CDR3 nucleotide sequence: TGTGCCAGCAGCAACGGAAACACCATATATTTT.

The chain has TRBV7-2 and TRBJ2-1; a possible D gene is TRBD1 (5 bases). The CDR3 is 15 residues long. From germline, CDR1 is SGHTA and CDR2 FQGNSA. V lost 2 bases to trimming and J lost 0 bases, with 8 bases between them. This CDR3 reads CASSLQGVSYNEQFF. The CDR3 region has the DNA TGTGCCAGCAGCTTACAGGGTGTCTCCTACAATGAGCAGTTCTTC. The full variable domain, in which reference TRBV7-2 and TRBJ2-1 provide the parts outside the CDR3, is GAGVSQSPSNKVTEKGKDVELRCDPISGHTALYWYRQSLGQGLEFLIYFQGNSAPDKSGLPSDRFSAERTGGSVSTLTIQRTQQEDSAVYLCASSLQGVSYNEQFFGPGTRLTVL.

The CDR3 bases are TGTGCCAGCAGTCCAACCACAGTATTCTACGAGCAGTACTTC. Encoded protein: CASSPTTVFYEQYF. The chain uses TRBV6-6 and TRBJ2-7, with D unresolved. Per the germline V gene, CDR1 is MNHNY and CDR2 is SVGAGI (reference sequence). The V end was cut by 5 bases, the J end by 3 bases, with 14 bases between. This CDR3 spans 14 amino acids.

The CDR3 region is CASSLEGQLTDTQYF. The DNA of the CDR3 is TGTGCCAGCAGCTTAGAGGGGCAGCTCACAGATACGCAGTATTTT. J is TRBJ2-3 and V is TRBV11-3, with D perhaps matching TRBD1 (5 bases). The CDR3 is made up of 15 amino acids. With 0 bases removed from V and 2 bases from J, the gap between germline ends came to 9 bases. The germline gives CDR1 SGHNT, CDR2 YENEEA.

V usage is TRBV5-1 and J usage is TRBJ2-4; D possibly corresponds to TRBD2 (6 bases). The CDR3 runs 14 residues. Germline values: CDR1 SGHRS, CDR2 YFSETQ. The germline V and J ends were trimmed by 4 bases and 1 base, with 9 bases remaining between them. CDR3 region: CASSMEGAKNIQYF. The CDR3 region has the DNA TGCGCCAGCAGCATGGAGGGGGCCAAAAACATTCAGTACTTC.

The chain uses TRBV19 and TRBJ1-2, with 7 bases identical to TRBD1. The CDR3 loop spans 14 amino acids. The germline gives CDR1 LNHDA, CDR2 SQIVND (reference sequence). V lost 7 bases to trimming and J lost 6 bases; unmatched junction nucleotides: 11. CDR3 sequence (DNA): TGTGCCAGTAACGTTGGACAGGCAAAGCATGGCTACACCTTC. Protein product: CASNVGQAKHGYTF.

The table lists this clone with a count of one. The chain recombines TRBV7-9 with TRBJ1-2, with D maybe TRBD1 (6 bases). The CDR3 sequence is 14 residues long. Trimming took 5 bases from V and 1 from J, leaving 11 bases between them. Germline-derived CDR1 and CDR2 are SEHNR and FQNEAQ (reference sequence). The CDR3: CASSPGTFNYGYTF. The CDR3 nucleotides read TGTGCCAGCAGCCCCGGGACATTTAACTATGGCTACACCTTC.

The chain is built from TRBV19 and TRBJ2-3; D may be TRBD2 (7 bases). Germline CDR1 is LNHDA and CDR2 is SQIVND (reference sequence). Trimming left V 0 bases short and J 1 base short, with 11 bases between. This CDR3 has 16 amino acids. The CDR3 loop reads CASSIDYGGRTDTQYF. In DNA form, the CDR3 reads TGTGCCAGTAGTATAGATTACGGGGGGCGCACAGATACGCAGTATTTT.

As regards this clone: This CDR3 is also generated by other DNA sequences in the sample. CDR3 amino acids: CASSYSTANTEAFF. CDR3 DNA: TGTGCCAGCAGTTACTCCACAGCGAACACTGAAGCTTTCTTT. V and J are TRBV6-5 and TRBJ1-1; unclear D gene. Trimming stripped 0 bases from V and 1 base from J, with 6 bases between. This CDR3 comprises 14 residues. Germline V lookup: CDR1 MNHEY, CDR2 SVGAGI.

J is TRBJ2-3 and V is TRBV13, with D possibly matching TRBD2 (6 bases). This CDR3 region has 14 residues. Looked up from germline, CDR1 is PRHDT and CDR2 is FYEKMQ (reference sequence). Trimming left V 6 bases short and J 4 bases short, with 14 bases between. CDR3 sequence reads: CASSRGLGADTQYF. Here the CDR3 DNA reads TGTGCCAGCAGTAGGGGACTGGGGGCAGATACGCAGTATTTT.

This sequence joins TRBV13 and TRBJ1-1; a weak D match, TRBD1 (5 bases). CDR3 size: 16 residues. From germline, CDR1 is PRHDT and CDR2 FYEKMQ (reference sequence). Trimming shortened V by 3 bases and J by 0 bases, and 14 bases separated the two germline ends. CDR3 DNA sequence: TGTGCCAGCAGCTTGGTCGGGTGGACATTGAACACTGAAGCTTTCTTT. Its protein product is CASSLVGWTLNTEAFF.

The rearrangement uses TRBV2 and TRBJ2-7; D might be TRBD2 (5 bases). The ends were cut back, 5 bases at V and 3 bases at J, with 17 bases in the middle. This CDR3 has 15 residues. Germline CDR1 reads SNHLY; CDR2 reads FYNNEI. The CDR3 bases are TGTGCCAGCAGTCTCGGAGGACCCTACCTCTACGAGCAGTACTTC. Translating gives CASSLGGPYLYEQYF. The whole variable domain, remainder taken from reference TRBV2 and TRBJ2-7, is EPEVTQTPSHQVTQMGQEVILRCVPISNHLYFYWYRQILGQKVEFLVSFYNNEISEKSEIFDDQFSVERPDGSNFTLKIRSTKLEDSAMYFCASSLGGPYLYEQYFGPGTRLTVT.

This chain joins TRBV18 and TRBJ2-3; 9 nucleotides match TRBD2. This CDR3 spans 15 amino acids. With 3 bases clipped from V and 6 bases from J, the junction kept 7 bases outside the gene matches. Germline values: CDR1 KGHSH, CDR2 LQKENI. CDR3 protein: CASSPSGSRKDTQYF. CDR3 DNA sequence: TGTGCCAGCTCACCTAGCGGGAGTAGGAAGGATACGCAGTATTTT.

The CDR3 bases are TGTGCCAGCAGTTCGGAAACTGGCGCCTACGAGCAGTACTTC. It specifies CASSSETGAYEQYF. The chain uses TRBV25-1 and TRBJ2-7; D ambiguous. Trimming pared 5 bases from V and 2 bases from J, leaving 13 bases between. The CDR3 has 14 amino acids. Germline assignment: CDR1 MGHDK and CDR2 SYGVNS.

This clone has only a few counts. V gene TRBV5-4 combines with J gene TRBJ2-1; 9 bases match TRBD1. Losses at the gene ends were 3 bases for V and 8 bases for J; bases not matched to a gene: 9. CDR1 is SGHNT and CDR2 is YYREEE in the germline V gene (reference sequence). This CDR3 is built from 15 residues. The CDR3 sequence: CASSSTGTGSHEQFF. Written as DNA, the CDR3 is TGTGCCAGCAGCTCAACCGGGACAGGGAGTCATGAGCAGTTCTTC.

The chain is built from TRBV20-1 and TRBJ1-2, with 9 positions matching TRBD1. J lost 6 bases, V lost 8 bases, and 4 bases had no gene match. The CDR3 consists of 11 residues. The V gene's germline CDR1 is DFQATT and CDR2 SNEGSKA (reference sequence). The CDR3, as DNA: TGCAGTTACAGGGGGCAGGATGGCTACACCTTC. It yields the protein CSYRGQDGYTF.

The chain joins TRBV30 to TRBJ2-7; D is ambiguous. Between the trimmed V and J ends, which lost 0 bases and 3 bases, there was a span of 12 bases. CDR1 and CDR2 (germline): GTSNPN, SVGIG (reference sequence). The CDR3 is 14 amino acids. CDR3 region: CAWSVSSTLYEQYF. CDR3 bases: TGTGCCTGGAGTGTCTCTAGTACCCTCTACGAGCAGTACTTC.

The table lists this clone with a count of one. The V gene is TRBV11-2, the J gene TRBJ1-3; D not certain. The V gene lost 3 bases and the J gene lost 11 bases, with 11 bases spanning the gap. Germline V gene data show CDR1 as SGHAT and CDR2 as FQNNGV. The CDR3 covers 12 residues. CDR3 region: CASSFQSSAIYF. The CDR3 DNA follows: TGTGCCAGCAGCTTCCAAAGTTCGGCCATATATTTT.

The CDR3: CASTSPPLETQYF. Here the CDR3 DNA reads TGCGCCAGCACTTCGCCGCCTTTGGAGACCCAGTACTTC. V is TRBV5-1 and J is TRBJ2-5; D remains unclear. The CDR3 contains 13 residues. CDR1 and CDR2 (germline): SGHRS, YFSETQ. With 6 bases removed from V and 5 bases from J, the gap between germline ends came to 14 bases. Drawing the rest from reference TRBV5-1 and TRBJ2-5, the complete variable domain is KAGVTQTPRYLIKTRGQQVTLSCSPISGHRSVSWYQQTPGQGLQFLFEYFSETQRNKGNFPGRFSGRQFSNSRSEMNVSTLELGDSALYLCASTSPPLETQYFGPGTRLLVL.

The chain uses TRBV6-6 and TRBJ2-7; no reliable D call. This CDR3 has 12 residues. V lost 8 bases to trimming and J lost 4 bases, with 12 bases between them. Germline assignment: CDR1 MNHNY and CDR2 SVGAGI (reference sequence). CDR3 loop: CASRTRIYEQYF. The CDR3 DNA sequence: TGTGCCAGCCGTACACGGATTTACGAGCAGTACTTC.

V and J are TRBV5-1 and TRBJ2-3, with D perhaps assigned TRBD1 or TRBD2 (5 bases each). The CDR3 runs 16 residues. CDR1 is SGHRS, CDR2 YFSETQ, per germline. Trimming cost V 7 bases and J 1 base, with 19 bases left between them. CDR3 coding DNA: TGCGCCAGCTCCGTGAGGGTGGGGCCTCGCACAGATACGCAGTATTTT. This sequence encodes CASSVRVGPRTDTQYF.

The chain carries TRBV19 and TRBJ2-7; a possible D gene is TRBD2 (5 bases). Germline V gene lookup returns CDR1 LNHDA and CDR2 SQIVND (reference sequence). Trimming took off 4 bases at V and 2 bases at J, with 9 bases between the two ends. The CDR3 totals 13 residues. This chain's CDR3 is CASSTARAYEQYF. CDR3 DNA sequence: TGTGCCAGTAGTACCGCGAGGGCCTACGAGCAGTACTTC.

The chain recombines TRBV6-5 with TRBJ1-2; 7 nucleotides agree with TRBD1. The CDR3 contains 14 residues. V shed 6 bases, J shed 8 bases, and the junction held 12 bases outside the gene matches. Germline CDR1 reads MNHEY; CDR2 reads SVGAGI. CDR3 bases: TGTGCCAGCAGGTTCGATCAGGGGGTTTACGGCTACACCTTC. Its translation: CASRFDQGVYGYTF.

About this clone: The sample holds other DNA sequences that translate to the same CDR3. CDR3 residues: CASSLAGGETQYF. CDR3 sequence (DNA): TGTGCCAGCAGCTTAGCGGGGGGAGAGACCCAGTACTTC. The chain has TRBV7-6 and TRBJ2-5; TRBD2 might be the D (6 bases). The CDR3 extends over 13 amino acids. Germline V gene sequence: CDR1 SGHVS, CDR2 FNYEAQ. V was trimmed by 0 bases and J by 4 bases, leaving 6 bases between them. Full variable domain (missing parts from reference TRBV7-6 and TRBJ2-5): GAGVSQSPRYKVTKRGQDVALRCDPISGHVSLYWYRQALGQGPEFLTYFNYEAQQDKSGLPNDRFSAERPEGSISTLTIQRTEQRDSAMYRCASSLAGGETQYFGPGTRLLVL.

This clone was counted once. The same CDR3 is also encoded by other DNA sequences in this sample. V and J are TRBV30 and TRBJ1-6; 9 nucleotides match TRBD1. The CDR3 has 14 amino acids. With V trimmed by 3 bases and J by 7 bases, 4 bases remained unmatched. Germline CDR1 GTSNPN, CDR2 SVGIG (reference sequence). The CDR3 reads CAWSPGQGNSPLHF. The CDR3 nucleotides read TGTGCCTGGAGCCCGGGACAGGGAAATTCACCCCTCCACTTT. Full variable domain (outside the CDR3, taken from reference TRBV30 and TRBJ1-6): SQTIHQWPATLVQPVGSPLSLECTVEGTSNPNLYWYRQAAGRGLQLLFYSVGIGQISSEVPQNLSASRPQDRQFILSSKKLLLSDSGFYLCAWSPGQGNSPLHFGNGTRLTVT.

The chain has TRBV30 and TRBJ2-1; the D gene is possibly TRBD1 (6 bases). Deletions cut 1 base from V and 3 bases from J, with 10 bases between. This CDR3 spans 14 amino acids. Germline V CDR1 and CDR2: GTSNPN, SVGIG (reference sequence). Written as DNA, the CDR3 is TGTGCCTGGAGTGGCAGGGGCTACTACAATGAGCAGTTCTTC. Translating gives CAWSGRGYYNEQFF. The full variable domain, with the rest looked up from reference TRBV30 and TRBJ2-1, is SQTIHQWPATLVQPVGSPLSLECTVEGTSNPNLYWYRQAAGRGLQLLFYSVGIGQISSEVPQNLSASRPQDRQFILSSKKLLLSDSGFYLCAWSGRGYYNEQFFGPGTRLTVL.

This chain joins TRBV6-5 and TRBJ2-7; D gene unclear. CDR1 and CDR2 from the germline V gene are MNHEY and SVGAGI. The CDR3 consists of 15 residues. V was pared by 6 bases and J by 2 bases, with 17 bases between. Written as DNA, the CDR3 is TGTGCCAGCAGCCGACATAAGGCACCTACCTACGAGCAGTACTTC. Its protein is CASSRHKAPTYEQYF.